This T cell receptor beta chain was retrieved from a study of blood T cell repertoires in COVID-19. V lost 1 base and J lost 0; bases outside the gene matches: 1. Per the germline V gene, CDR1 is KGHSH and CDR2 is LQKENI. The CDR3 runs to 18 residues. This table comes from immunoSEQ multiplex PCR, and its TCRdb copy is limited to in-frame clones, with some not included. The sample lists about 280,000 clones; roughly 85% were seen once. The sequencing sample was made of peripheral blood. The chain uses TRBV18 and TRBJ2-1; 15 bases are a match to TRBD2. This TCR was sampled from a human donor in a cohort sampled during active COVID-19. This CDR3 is CASSPRTSGRASYNEQFF. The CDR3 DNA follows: TGTGCCAGCTCACCACGGACTAGCGGGAGGGCCTCCTACAATGAGCAGTTCTTC.